This T cell receptor (beta chain) was retrieved from a study of blood T cells in healthy people across ages. Study-level points and caveats: Across the age range, TCR beta diversity per million T cells fell in a roughly linear way. Higher diversity, along with more naive CD4+ cells, distinguished long-lived donors from aged donors.

Turning to this clonotype: What it recognizes is unknown.

For the second PCR, which ran for about 7 to 12 cycles, a sample-barcoded 5' primer and a J-beta primer mix were used. TCRdb recomputed calls from the 5' RACE reads with MiXCR, one row per CDR3 protein. The data show over 1,500,000 distinct CDR3 sequences, around half seen once. Germline CDR1 reads SEHNR; CDR2 reads FQNEAQ (reference sequence). The CDR3 has 13 amino acids. V lost 3 bases and J lost 8, with 13 bases in between. Investigators took about 9.1 milliliters of peripheral blood from every donor. The sequenced sample consisted of blood. This TCR was recovered from a woman aged 40-49 years in good health. The rearrangement uses TRBV7-9 and TRBJ1-2; possible D gene TRBD1, 6 bases. The CDR3 region has the DNA TGTGCCAGCAGCTTCCCGGGGGCGCAGGGCTACACCTTC. Amino acid sequence: CASSFPGAQGYTF.